Listed here are 17 T cell receptor beta chains from one sample, sequenced in a study of T cells after yellow fever vaccination. Via MiXCR, TCRdb re-called the 5' RACE reads, giving one row per CDR3 protein. The sample lists around 590,000 distinct CDR3 sequences; 9% to 15% were seen once. The sample consisted of PBMCs, taken on the day of the yellow fever booster vaccination. The receptors come from a man in his thirties or forties who received the YFV17D yellow fever vaccine.

This clonotype was observed a handful of times. The chain joins TRBV20-1 to TRBJ2-3, with 11 positions matching TRBD2. V was pared by 6 bases and J by 6 bases, with 8 bases of the junction left unmatched. The CDR3 contains 14 residues. Germline values: CDR1 DFQATT, CDR2 SNEGSKA (reference sequence). CDR3 nucleotides: TGCAGTGCGCCCCTAGCGGGAGGTGGGGATACGCAGTATTTT. Its protein is CSAPLAGGGDTQYF.

V is TRBV24-1 and J is TRBJ2-1, with 8 bases aligning to TRBD1. V trimming: 0 bases; J trimming: 5 bases; junction bases outside the gene matches: 20. The length of the CDR3 is 21 residues. The germline V gene has CDR1 KGHDR and CDR2 SFDVKD. The CDR3 coding sequence is TGTGCCACCAGTGATTTGCGTCCCCAGGGGGCAAAAGAGTTAACGGACAATGAGCAGTTCTTC. Translation gives CATSDLRPQGAKELTDNEQFF.

This clonotype was found once. V and J are TRBV15 and TRBJ2-3; 12 nucleotides agree with TRBD2. CDR3 length: 18 amino acids. Germline V gives CDR1 LNHNV, CDR2 YYDKDF (reference sequence). Trimming cost V 0 bases and J 0 bases; bases outside gene matches: 4. The CDR3 bases are TGTGCCACCAGCAGAGATTTAGGACTAGCGGGGAGCACAGATACGCAGTATTTT. Amino acids: CATSRDLGLAGSTDTQYF.

The rearrangement joins TRBV7-2 to TRBJ1-2, with a weak D call TRBD1 (5 bases). Trimming removed 2 bases from V and 0 bases from J, with 13 bases in between. The germline V gene has CDR1 SGHTA and CDR2 FQGNSA. CDR3 length equals 16 residues. CDR3 amino acids: CASSLPLSGSNYGYTF. CDR3 coding DNA: TGTGCCAGCAGCTTACCGCTATCAGGGTCTAACTATGGCTACACCTTC. The full variable domain, with the rest looked up from reference TRBV7-2 and TRBJ1-2, is GAGVSQSPSNKVTEKGKDVELRCDPISGHTALYWYRQSLGQGLEFLIYFQGNSAPDKSGLPSDRFSAERTGGSVSTLTIQRTQQEDSAVYLCASSLPLSGSNYGYTFGSGTRLTVV.

This clonotype turned up a few times. This likely comes from a read error, as the CDR3 has no conserved phenylalanine or tryptophan at its end. The chain carries TRBV2 and TRBJ2-2, with 11 bases identical to TRBD2. V shed 6 bases, J shed 6 bases, and the junction held 6 bases outside the gene matches. This CDR3 comprises 15 residues. Germline CDR1 SNHLY, CDR2 FYNNEI. In nucleotides, the CDR3 is TGTGCCAGCAGCCTTAGCGGGAGGGCCGCCGGGGAGCTGTTTCTT. Translation gives CASSLSGRAAGELFL.

J is TRBJ2-7 and V is TRBV20-1, with D perhaps matching TRBD2 (6 bases). This CDR3 contains 14 residues. V was pared by 3 bases and J by 2 bases, with 14 bases between. Germline V CDR1 and CDR2: DFQATT, SNEGSKA (reference sequence). The DNA of the CDR3 is TGCAGTGCTAGTCCGGCTAGCGTGCCCTACGAGCAGTACTTC. Residues: CSASPASVPYEQYF.

The sample holds many counts of this clonotype. The chain has TRBV6-2 or TRBV6-3 and TRBJ2-2, with 7 bases identical to TRBD1. The CDR3 has 14 amino acids. V shed 5 bases, J shed 4 bases, and the junction held 4 bases outside the gene matches. The germline gives CDR1 MNHEY, CDR2 SVGEGT. Here the CDR3 DNA reads TGTGCCAGCAGTCTGGGACAGACCACCGGGGAGCTGTTTTTT. Protein product: CASSLGQTTGELFF.

This clonotype was found a few times. V gene TRBV29-1 combines with J gene TRBJ2-3; D is unclear. The CDR3 loop spans 13 amino acids. The V gene lost 1 base and the J gene lost 4 bases, with 9 bases spanning the gap. Germline V gene data show CDR1 as SQVTM and CDR2 as ANQGSEA. This chain's CDR3 is CSVEVARADTQYF. For the CDR3, the DNA is TGCAGCGTTGAAGTTGCGAGAGCAGATACGCAGTATTTT.

This clonotype was seen ten or more times. This chain links TRBV14 with TRBJ1-2; TRBD1 is a possible D gene (6 bases). This CDR3 has 14 residues. Trimming left V 1 base short and J 6 bases short, with 12 bases between. Germline-derived CDR1 and CDR2 are SGHDN and FVKESK. CDR3 protein: CASSQGTGKDGYTF. The DNA for the CDR3 is TGTGCCAGCAGCCAAGGCACAGGGAAGGATGGCTACACCTTC.

This clonotype was counted a few times. The J gene is TRBJ2-2, the V gene TRBV7-2; D gene unclear. Germline V gene lookup returns CDR1 SGHTA and CDR2 FQGNSA. This CDR3 comprises 15 residues. Trimming shortened V by 3 bases and J by 1 base, and 9 bases separated the two germline ends. CDR3 sequence reads: CASSLREQNTGELFF. The CDR3 DNA reads as TGTGCCAGCAGCTTGAGAGAACAGAACACCGGGGAGCTGTTTTTT.

V usage is TRBV7-8 and J usage is TRBJ2-1, with unresolved D. Deletions cut 3 bases from V and 8 bases from J, with 8 bases between. The CDR3 loop spans 12 amino acids. Germline CDR1 SGHVS, CDR2 FQNEAQ. The CDR3 protein is CASSFYTDEQFF. The CDR3 DNA sequence: TGTGCCAGCAGCTTTTATACCGATGAGCAGTTCTTC.

This clonotype was seen a few times. The V gene is TRBV29-1, the J gene TRBJ1-2; D may be TRBD1 (5 bases). With 2 bases removed from V and 2 bases from J, the gap between germline ends came to 9 bases. Germline V gives CDR1 SQVTM, CDR2 ANQGSEA. The CDR3 length is 13 residues. The CDR3 DNA follows: TGCAGCGTTGAAAAGACAGTAAACTATGGCTACACCTTC. Its protein is CSVEKTVNYGYTF.

This clonotype was counted a few times. The germline gene is not matched at one end of the junction; a read error may be the cause. V gene TRBV28 combines with J gene TRBJ1-2; D not resolved. The length of the CDR3 is 11 residues. The germline CDR1 and CDR2 sequences are MDHEN and SYDVKM. Written as DNA, the CDR3 is TGTGCCAGCAGTTTGGGGAGGGATAGGGTCTTC. Its translation: CASSLGRDRVF.

This clonotype was counted only a few times. The chain combines TRBV28 with TRBJ1-1; D is unresolved. This CDR3 is 14 amino acids long. Per germline, CDR1 MDHEN and CDR2 SYDVKM. Trimming removed 2 bases at V and 3 bases at J, with 10 bases between. CDR3 nucleotide sequence: TGTGCCAGCAGTTTAGGAGGGAAGGACACTGAAGCTTTCTTT. This sequence encodes CASSLGGKDTEAFF. The entire variable domain, with the rest obtained from reference TRBV28 and TRBJ1-1, is as follows: DVKVTQSSRYLVKRTGEKVFLECVQDMDHENMFWYRQDPGLGLRLIYFSYDVKMKEKGDIPEGYSVSREKKERFSLILESASTNQTSMYLCASSLGGKDTEAFFGQGTRLTVV.

This rearrangement joins TRBV6-1 to TRBJ1-5, with 10 nucleotides matching TRBD1. The trim removed 8 bases at V and 5 bases at J, leaving 9 bases unmatched. The CDR3 runs to 15 residues. Per the germline V gene, CDR1 is MNHNS and CDR2 is SASEGT. Written as DNA, the CDR3 is TGTGCCAGCCACCCCGGGACAGGGGCACATCAGCCCCAGCATTTT. This encodes CASHPGTGAHQPQHF.

This clonotype appeared a few times. The chain couples TRBV7-2 to TRBJ1-1, with D uncertain. Deletions cut 2 bases from V and 1 base from J, with 5 bases between. CDR1 and CDR2 from the germline V gene are SGHTA and FQGNSA. This CDR3 is 13 amino acids long. The CDR3 region has the DNA TGTGCCAGCAGCTTAAAGTCGAACACTGAAGCTTTCTTT. Encoded protein: CASSLKSNTEAFF.

This clonotype was found a few times. V is TRBV14 and J is TRBJ1-2; 9 bases align to TRBD1. V gave up 1 base and J gave up 7 bases; unmatched junction bases: 10. CDR1 is SGHDN and CDR2 is FVKESK in the germline V gene. The CDR3 loop spans 16 amino acids. The DNA of the CDR3 is TGTGCCAGCAGCCAAGGCCGCCGGGACAGGGACCGTGGCTACACCTTC. It encodes CASSQGRRDRDRGYTF.